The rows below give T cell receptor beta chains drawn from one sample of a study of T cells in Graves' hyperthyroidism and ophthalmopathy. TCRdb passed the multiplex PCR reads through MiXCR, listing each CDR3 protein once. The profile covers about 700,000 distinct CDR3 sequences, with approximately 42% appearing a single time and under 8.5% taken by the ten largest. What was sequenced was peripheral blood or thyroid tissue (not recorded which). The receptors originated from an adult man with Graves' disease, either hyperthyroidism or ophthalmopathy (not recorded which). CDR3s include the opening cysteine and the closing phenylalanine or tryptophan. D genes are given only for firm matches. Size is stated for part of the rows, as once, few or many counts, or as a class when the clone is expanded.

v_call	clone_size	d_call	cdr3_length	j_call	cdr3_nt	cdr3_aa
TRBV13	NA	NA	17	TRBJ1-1	TGTGCCAGCAGCTTAGGGGGCGGGGGCGCGTGGGGGGTTGAAGCTTTCTTT	CASSLGGGGAWGVEAFF
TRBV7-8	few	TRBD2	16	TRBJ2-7	TGCGCCAGCAGCCAAGGGCTAGCGGGAGGGTACTACGAGCAGTACTTC	CASSQGLAGGYYEQYF
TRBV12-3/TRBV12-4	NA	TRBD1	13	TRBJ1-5	TGTGCCAGCGCGACAGGGCACAATCAACCCCAGCATTTT	CASATGHNQPQHF
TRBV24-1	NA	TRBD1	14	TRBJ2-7	TGTGCCACCAGTGGGGCAGGGGGTCCCTACGAGCAGTACTTC	CATSGAGGPYEQYF
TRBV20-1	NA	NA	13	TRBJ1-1	TGCAGTGCTCGCTCGGGACAGAACACTGAAGCTTTCTTT	CSARSGQNTEAFF
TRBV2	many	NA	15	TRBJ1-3	TGTGCCAGCAGTTACGATAGCAGCTCTGGAAACACCATATATTTT	CASSYDSSSGNTIYF
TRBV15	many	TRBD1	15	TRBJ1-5	TGTGCCACCAGCAGCGACAGGGGCCTCAATCAGCCCCAGCATTTT	CATSSDRGLNQPQHF
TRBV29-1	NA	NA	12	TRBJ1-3	TGCAGCGTTACTGGGGAGGGTAACACCATATATTTT	CSVTGEGNTIYF
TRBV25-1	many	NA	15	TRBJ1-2	TGTGCCAGCAGTGAATATCGGAAGGGCATCTATGGCTACACCTTC	CASSEYRKGIYGYTF
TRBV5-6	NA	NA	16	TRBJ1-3	TGTGCCAGCAGCTCCACCGGACCGAGCTCTGGAAACACCATATATTTT	CASSSTGPSSGNTIYF
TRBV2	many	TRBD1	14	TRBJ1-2	TGTGCCAGCAGTGGGGGACAGGGAAACTATGGCTACACCTTC	CASSGGQGNYGYTF
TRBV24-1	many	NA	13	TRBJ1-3	TGTGCCACCAGTGATTTGTACGGAAACACCATATATTTT	CATSDLYGNTIYF
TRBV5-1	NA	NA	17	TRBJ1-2	TGCGCCAGCAGCTTGACAGCGGACCACGGCCCCTTCTATGGCTACACCTTC	CASSLTADHGPFYGYTF
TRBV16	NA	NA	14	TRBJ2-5	TGTGCCAGCAGCCAATATATAGGTGGAGGGACCCAGTACTTC	CASSQYIGGGTQYF
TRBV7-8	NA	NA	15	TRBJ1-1	TGTGCCAGCAGCTTTCTATCTCCAGGGAACACTGAAGCTTTCTTT	CASSFLSPGNTEAFF
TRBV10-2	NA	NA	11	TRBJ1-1	TGCGCCAGCAGGGCTTGGGAGGGGGCTTTCTTT	CASRAWEGAFF
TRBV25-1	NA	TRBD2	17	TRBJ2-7	TGTGCCAGCAGTGAAGGGACTAGCGTGACAGTGGACTACGAGCAGTACTTC	CASSEGTSVTVDYEQYF
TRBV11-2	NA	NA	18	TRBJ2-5	TGTGCCAGCAGCTTAGAGGGCGGGACTTTCGGGGTGCAAGAGACCCAGTACTTC	CASSLEGGTFGVQETQYF
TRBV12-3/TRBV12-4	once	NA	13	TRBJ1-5	TGTGCCAGCAGTTTAGGACTAGCGGGAACCCAGCATTTT	CASSLGLAGTQHF
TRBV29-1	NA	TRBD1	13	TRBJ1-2	TGCAGCGTCAGCCGGGACAGGGGGAATGGCTACACCTTC	CSVSRDRGNGYTF
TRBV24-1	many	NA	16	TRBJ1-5	TGTGCCACCAGTGATTTACGGGATCACAGCAATCAGCCCCAGCATTTT	CATSDLRDHSNQPQHF
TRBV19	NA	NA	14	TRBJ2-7	TGTGCCAGTAGTATAGACAGGGCCCACTACGAGCAGTACTTC	CASSIDRAHYEQYF
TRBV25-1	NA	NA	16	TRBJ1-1	TGTGCCAGCAGTCCCCTCCCCTGGGAAATGAACACTGAAGCTTTCTTT	CASSPLPWEMNTEAFF
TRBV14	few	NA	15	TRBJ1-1	TGTGCCAGCAGCCCCTCAAGGGGGGACGGGACTGAAGCTTTCTTT	CASSPSRGDGTEAFF
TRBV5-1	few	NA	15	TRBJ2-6	TGCGCCAGCAGCTTGGAGGGTACTGGGGCCAACGTCCTGACTTTC	CASSLEGTGANVLTF
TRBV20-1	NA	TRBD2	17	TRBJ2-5	TGCAGTGCTAGAGCCCTAGCGGGAGGGTTTAGGGGGGAGACCCAGTACTTC	CSARALAGGFRGETQYF
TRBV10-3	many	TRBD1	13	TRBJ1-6	TGTGCCATCAGTGGGGGACAGAATTCACCCCTCCACTTT	CAISGGQNSPLHF
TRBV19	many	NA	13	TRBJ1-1	TGTGCCAGTAGTAGATCAGCGAACACTGAAGCTTTCTTT	CASSRSANTEAFF
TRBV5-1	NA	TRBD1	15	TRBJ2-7	TGCGCCAGCAGCACGGGGACAGGGGGCGAAGACGAGCAGTACTTC	CASSTGTGGEDEQYF
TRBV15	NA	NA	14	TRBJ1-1	TGTGCCACCAGCAGGAAGACAGGGAACACTGAAGCTTTCTTT	CATSRKTGNTEAFF
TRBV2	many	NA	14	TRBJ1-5	TGTGCCAGCAGGGGGCCGGGAGACAATCAGCCCCAGCATTTT	CASRGPGDNQPQHF
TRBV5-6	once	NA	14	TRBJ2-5	TGTGCCAGCAGCCAGGCATTGGGCAAAGAGACCCAGTACTTC	CASSQALGKETQYF
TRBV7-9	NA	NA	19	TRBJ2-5	TGTGCCAGCAGCTTATTTTGGGATAGCTCGCCCCGCGGCCAAGAGACCCAGTACTTC	CASSLFWDSSPRGQETQYF
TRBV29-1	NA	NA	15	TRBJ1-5	TGCAGCGTTGAAAAGGAGGAAAATAGCAATCAGCCCCAGCATTTT	CSVEKEENSNQPQHF